Listed here are 9 T cell receptor beta chains from one sample, sequenced in a study of blood T cell repertoires in COVID-19. Some clones are missing from TCRdb's copy, which holds only in-frame ones; the method was immunoSEQ multiplex PCR. The sample lists about 240,000 clones, roughly four fifths seen once, with roughly 1.9% in the top ten. Sample: peripheral blood. The receptors originated from a man aged 25-45 years who had recovered from COVID-19.

The rearrangement uses TRBV9 and TRBJ1-2, with D unresolved. This CDR3 comprises 13 residues. Germline loops: CDR1 SGDLS, CDR2 YYNGEE. V was shortened by 0 bases and J by 4 bases, with 7 bases between the two germline ends. CDR3 nucleotide sequence: TGTGCCAGCAGCGTAGGAGGGTTCTATGGCTACACCTTC. It translates to CASSVGGFYGYTF.

This clone turned up a few times. The gene calls are TRBV20-1 and TRBJ2-7; TRBD1 is a possible D gene (6 bases). This CDR3 comprises 13 residues. V was cut by 3 bases and J by 2 bases, with 11 bases left in between. Germline-derived CDR1 and CDR2 are DFQATT and SNEGSKA (reference sequence). Here the CDR3 DNA reads TGCAGTGCTAGTCCCCAGGGGCCCTACGAGCAGTACGTC. Translation: CSASPQGPYEQYV.

The genes are TRBV7-9 and TRBJ2-7; a possible D gene is TRBD2 (6 bases). Germline CDR1 and CDR2: SEHNR and FQNEAQ (reference sequence). Trimming took off 2 bases at V and 0 bases at J, with 11 bases between the two ends. The CDR3 spans 15 residues. CDR3 DNA sequence: TGTGCCAGCAGCTTAAACGGGGGTAACTCCTACGAGCAGTACGTC. Amino acids: CASSLNGGNSYEQYV.

The CDR3 DNA is TGTGCCAGCAGCTTTGAGGGTCCGACGACTGGCACAGATACGCAGTATTTT. This gives the protein CASSFEGPTTGTDTQYF. The chain recombines TRBV5-5 with TRBJ2-3; TRBD2 might be the D (5 bases). Trimming took off 2 bases at V and 1 base at J, with 17 bases between the two ends. This CDR3 is 17 amino acids long. Germline V CDR1 and CDR2: SGHKS, YYEKEE (reference sequence).

The chain employs TRBV11-3 and TRBJ2-2; 14 bases fit TRBD2. Germline CDR1 reads SGHNT; CDR2 reads YENEEA. Unmatched junction bases numbered 1, after V lost 5 bases and J lost 8 bases. CDR3 size: 14 residues. The CDR3 bases are TGTGCCAGCAGCGGGACTAGCGGGGGTGGGGAGCTGTTTTTT. It specifies CASSGTSGGGELFF.

The rearrangement uses TRBV27 and TRBJ1-4; D gene unclear. CDR1 and CDR2 (germline): MNHEY, SMNVEV (reference sequence). Trimming took off 2 bases at V and 5 bases at J, with 6 bases between the two ends. The CDR3 has 13 residues. CDR3 protein: CASSLLLNEKLFF. The CDR3 coding sequence is TGTGCCAGCAGTTTACTGCTAAATGAAAAACTGTTTTTT.

J is TRBJ1-6 and V is TRBV5-6, with a weak D call TRBD1 (5 bases). The CDR3 contains 15 residues. The ends were cut back, 4 bases at V and 8 bases at J, with 16 bases in the middle. The germline gives CDR1 SGHDT, CDR2 YYEEEE. CDR3 region: CASSPVPGDDSPLHF. The CDR3, as DNA: TGTGCCAGCAGCCCCGTCCCGGGGGATGATTCACCCCTCCACTTT.

The chain couples TRBV2 to TRBJ1-6, with D perhaps matching TRBD1 (6 bases). V was trimmed by 7 bases and J by 9 bases, leaving 16 bases between them. The CDR3 has 14 residues. The V gene's germline CDR1 is SNHLY and CDR2 FYNNEI. The CDR3 DNA follows: TGTGCCAGCACCGGACAGCTATTTATTTCACCCCTCCACTTT. It codes for CASTGQLFISPLHF.

In regard to this clone: The sample holds other DNA sequences that translate to the same CDR3. The chain has TRBV6-5 and TRBJ2-7; D is undetermined. Trimming took 2 bases from V and 3 from J, leaving 2 bases between them. This CDR3 spans 11 amino acids. The germline V gene has CDR1 MNHEY and CDR2 SVGAGI. The CDR3 DNA reads TGTGCCAGCAGTTACCTCTACGAGCAGTACTTC. Residues: CASSYLYEQYF.